This TCR beta chain derives from a study of T cell clones after liver transplantation. Turning to the study itself: Tolerance: complete withdrawal held at least one year, liver enzymes staying within twice normal.

Data came from immunoSEQ multiplex PCR; TCRdb stores just in-frame clones and leaves some out. The table includes roughly 62,000 clones, approximately 63% detected once. The germline CDR1 and CDR2 sequences are GTSNPN and SVGIG (reference sequence). The V end lost 2 bases, the J end lost 3 bases, and 10 bases lay between the germline ends. The CDR3 has 13 amino acids. The sample in question was CD4+ T cells from blood, obtained at the approximately 16-month timepoint. This sequence was found in a human patient who received a liver transplant. Some T cells may have come from the graft donor. The gene calls are TRBV30 and TRBJ2-5; D is perhaps TRBD2 (6 bases). The CDR3 reads CAWSLTGEETQYF. The CDR3 region has the DNA TGTGCCTGGAGTCTTACGGGGGAAGAGACCCAGTACTTC. Combining the CDR3 with reference TRBV30 and TRBJ2-5 gives the whole variable domain SQTIHQWPATLVQPVGSPLSLECTVEGTSNPNLYWYRQAAGRGLQLLFYSVGIGQISSEVPQNLSASRPQDRQFILSSKKLLLSDSGFYLCAWSLTGEETQYFGPGTRLLVL.